The subject of this entry is one T cell receptor (beta chain). Its specificity is unknown. The record originates from a study of cytomegalovirus exposure and HLA in healthy donors. On the study more broadly: Of roughly 360 genotyped donors, roughly 81% grouped in the Caucasian-associated ancestry cluster. Study outcomes and limitations: Associated with cytomegalovirus, according to the listing, were around 160 TCR beta chains.

Researchers ran the PCR with 60 Vbeta and 13 Jbeta primers. This table comes from immunoSEQ multiplex PCR, and its TCRdb copy is limited to in-frame clones, with some not included. The sample lists over 95,000 clones, about 80% occurring once. This donor's file did not include a recorded CMV serostatus. Germline V lookup: CDR1 MNHNY, CDR2 SVGAGI (reference sequence). J was trimmed by 2 bases and V by 7 bases; bases with no gene match: 6. This CDR3 comprises 15 residues. This sequence originates from a human donor in good health. The chain links TRBV6-6 to TRBJ2-3; 10 positions match TRBD2. Sample: PBMCs. The CDR3 DNA reads TGTGCCAGCATCTTAGCGGGAGGACCCACAGATACGCAGTATTTT. Protein: CASILAGGPTDTQYF.